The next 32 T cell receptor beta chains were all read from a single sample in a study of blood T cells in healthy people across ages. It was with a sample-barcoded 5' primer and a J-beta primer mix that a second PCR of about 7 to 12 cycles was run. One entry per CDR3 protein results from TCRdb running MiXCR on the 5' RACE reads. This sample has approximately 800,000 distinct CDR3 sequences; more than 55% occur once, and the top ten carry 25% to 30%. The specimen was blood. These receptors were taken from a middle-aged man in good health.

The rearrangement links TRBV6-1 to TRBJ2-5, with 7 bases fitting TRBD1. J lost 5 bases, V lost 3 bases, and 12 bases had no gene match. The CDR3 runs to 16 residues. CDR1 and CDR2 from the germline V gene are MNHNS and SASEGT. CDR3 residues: CASSEMTGWVRETQYF. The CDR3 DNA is TGTGCCAGCAGTGAGATGACAGGGTGGGTGAGGGAGACCCAGTACTTC.

CDR3 residues: CAWRARGTEAFF. The CDR3 DNA reads as TGTGCCTGGAGAGCGAGGGGTACTGAAGCTTTCTTT. The chain employs TRBV30 and TRBJ1-1, with a possible D match to TRBD1 (5 bases). Trimming removed 3 bases at V and 5 bases at J, with 10 bases between. The CDR3 has 12 amino acids. Germline loops: CDR1 GTSNPN, CDR2 SVGIG (reference sequence).

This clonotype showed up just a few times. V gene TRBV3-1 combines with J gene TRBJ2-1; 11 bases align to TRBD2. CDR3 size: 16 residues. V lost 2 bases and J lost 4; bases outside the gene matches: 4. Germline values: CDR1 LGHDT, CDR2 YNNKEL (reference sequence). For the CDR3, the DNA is TGTGCCAGCAGCCAACCGGGACTAGCGGATTACAATGAGCAGTTCTTC. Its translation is CASSQPGLADYNEQFF.

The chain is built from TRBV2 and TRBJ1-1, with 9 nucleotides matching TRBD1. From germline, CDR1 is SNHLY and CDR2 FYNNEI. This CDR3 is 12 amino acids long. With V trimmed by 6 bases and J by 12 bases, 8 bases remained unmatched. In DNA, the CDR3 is TGTGCCAGCAGAGGGACAGGGAGGGAATCTTTCTTT. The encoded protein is CASRGTGRESFF.

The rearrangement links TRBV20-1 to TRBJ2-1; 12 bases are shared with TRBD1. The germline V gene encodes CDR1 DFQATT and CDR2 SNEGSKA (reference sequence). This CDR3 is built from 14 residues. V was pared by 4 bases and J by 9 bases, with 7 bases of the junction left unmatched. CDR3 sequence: CSATSGQGAGEQFF. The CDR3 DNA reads TGCAGTGCTACATCGGGACAGGGGGCCGGTGAGCAGTTCTTC.

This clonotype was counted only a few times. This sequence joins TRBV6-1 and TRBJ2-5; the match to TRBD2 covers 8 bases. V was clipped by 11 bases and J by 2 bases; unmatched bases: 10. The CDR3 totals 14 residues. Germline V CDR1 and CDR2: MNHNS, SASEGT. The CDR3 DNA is TGTGCCGCCACACGGAGCGGGGGACAAGAGACCCAGTACTTC. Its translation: CAATRSGGQETQYF.

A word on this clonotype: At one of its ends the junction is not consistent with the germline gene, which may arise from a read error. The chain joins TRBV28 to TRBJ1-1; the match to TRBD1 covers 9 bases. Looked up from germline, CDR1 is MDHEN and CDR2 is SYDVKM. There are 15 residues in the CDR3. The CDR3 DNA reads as TGTGCCAGCAGCCCCCCCGGGACAGGGAACCCTGAAGCTTTCTTT. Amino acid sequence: CASSPPGTGNPEAFF.

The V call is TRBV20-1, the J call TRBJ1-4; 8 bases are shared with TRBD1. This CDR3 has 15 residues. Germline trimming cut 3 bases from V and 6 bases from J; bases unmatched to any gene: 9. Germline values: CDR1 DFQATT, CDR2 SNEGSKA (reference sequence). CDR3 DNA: TGCAGTGCTAGGATACCGGGACAGGCGGATGAAAAACTGTTTTTT. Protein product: CSARIPGQADEKLFF.

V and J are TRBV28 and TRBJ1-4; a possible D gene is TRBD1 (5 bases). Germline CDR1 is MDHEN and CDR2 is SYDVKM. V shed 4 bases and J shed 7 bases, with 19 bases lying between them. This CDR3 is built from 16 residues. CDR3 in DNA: TGTGCCAGCAGTTCCAATGTCGGGGGTCCCGGTGAAAAACTGTTTTTT. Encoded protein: CASSSNVGGPGEKLFF. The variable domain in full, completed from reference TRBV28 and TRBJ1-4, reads DVKVTQSSRYLVKRTGEKVFLECVQDMDHENMFWYRQDPGLGLRLIYFSYDVKMKEKGDIPEGYSVSREKKERFSLILESASTNQTSMYLCASSSNVGGPGEKLFFGSGTQLSVL.

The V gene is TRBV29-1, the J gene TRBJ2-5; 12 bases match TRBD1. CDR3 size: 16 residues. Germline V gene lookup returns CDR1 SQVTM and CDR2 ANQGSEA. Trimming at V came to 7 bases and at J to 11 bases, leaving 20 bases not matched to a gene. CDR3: CSARGLGGQGAGEQYF. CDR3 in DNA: TGCAGCGCCCGGGGGCTTGGGGGACAGGGGGCAGGAGAGCAGTACTTC.

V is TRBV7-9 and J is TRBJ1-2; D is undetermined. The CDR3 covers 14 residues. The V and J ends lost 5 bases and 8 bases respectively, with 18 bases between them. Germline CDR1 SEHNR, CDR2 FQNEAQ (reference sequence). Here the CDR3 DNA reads TGTGCCAGCAGCATCGGCCGCAGTAGCATAGGCTACACCTTC. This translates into CASSIGRSSIGYTF. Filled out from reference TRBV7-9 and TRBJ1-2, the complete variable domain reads DTGVSQNPRHKITKRGQNVTFRCDPISEHNRLYWYRQTLGQGPEFLTYFQNEAQLEKSRLLSDRFSAERPKGSFSTLEIQRTEQGDSAMYLCASSIGRSSIGYTFGSGTRLTVV.

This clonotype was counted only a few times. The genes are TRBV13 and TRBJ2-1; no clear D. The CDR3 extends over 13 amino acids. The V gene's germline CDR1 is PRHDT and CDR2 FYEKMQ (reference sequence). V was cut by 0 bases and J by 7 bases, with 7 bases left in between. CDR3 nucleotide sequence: TGTGCCAGCAGCTTAGGGGAAAGAAATGAGCAGTTCTTC. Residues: CASSLGERNEQFF.

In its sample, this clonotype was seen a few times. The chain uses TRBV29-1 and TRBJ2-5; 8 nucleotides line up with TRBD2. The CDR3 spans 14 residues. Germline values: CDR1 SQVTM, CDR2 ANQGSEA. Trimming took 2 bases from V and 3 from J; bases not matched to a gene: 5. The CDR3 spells CSVEQVAGKETQYF. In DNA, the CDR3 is TGCAGCGTTGAACAGGTAGCGGGAAAAGAGACCCAGTACTTC.

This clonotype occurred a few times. CDR3 bases: TGTGCCAGCAGCTCCCGACAGGGTTATTACAATGAGCAGTTCTTC. Protein: CASSSRQGYYNEQFF. This chain links TRBV12-3 or TRBV12-4 with TRBJ2-1, with 7 bases aligning to TRBD1. V was clipped by 6 bases and J by 4 bases; unmatched bases: 9. The CDR3 sequence is 15 residues long.

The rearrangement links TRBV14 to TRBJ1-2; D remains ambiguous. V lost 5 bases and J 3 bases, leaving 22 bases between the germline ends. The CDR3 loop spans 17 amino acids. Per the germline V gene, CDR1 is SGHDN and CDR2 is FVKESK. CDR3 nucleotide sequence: TGTGCCAGCAGCTCGGAAATTGGGAGGCATGGGGACTATGGCTACACCTTC. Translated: CASSSEIGRHGDYGYTF.

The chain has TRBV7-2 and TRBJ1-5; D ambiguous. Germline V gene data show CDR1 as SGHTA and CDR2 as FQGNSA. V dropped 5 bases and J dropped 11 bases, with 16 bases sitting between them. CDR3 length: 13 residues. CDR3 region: CASSPPEGRAQHF. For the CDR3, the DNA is TGTGCCAGCAGCCCGCCTGAGGGCCGGGCCCAGCATTTT. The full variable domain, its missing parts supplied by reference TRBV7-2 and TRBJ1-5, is GAGVSQSPSNKVTEKGKDVELRCDPISGHTALYWYRQSLGQGLEFLIYFQGNSAPDKSGLPSDRFSAERTGGSVSTLTIQRTQQEDSAVYLCASSPPEGRAQHFGDGTRLSIL.

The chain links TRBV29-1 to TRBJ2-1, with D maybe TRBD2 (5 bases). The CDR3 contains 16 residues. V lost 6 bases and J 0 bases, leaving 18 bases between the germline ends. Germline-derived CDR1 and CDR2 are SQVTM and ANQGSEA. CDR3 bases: TGCAGCGTGTTGGCGGGTCAACGCCCCTCCTACAATGAGCAGTTCTTC. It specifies CSVLAGQRPSYNEQFF.

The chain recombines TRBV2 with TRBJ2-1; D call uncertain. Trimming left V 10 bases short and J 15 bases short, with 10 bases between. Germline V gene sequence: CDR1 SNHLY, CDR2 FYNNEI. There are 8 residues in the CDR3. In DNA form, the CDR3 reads TGTGCCACCAAACCGGGGTTCTTC. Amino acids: CATKPGFF. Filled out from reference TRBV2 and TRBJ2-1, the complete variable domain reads EPEVTQTPSHQVTQMGQEVILRCVPISNHLYFYWYRQILGQKVEFLVSFYNNEISEKSEIFDDQFSVERPDGSNFTLKIRSTKLEDSAMYFCATKPGFFGPGTRLTVL.

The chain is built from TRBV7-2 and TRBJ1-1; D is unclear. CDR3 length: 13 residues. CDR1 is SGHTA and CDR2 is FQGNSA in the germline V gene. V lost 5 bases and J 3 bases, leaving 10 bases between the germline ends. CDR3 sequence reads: CASSPRADTEAFF. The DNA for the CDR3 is TGTGCCAGCAGCCCCCGCGCGGACACTGAAGCTTTCTTT.

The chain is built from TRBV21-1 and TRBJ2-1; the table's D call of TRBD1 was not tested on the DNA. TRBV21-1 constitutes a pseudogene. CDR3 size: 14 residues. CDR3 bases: TGTGCCAGCAGCATAGAACCCCTGGGGGATGAGCAGTTCTTC. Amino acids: CASSIEPLGDEQFF.

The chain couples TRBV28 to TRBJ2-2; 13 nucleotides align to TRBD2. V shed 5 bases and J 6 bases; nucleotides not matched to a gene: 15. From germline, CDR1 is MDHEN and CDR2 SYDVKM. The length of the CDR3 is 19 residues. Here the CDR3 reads CASSPLWTSGRGWAGELFF. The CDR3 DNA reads TGTGCCAGCAGTCCACTTTGGACTAGCGGGAGAGGATGGGCCGGGGAGCTGTTTTTT.

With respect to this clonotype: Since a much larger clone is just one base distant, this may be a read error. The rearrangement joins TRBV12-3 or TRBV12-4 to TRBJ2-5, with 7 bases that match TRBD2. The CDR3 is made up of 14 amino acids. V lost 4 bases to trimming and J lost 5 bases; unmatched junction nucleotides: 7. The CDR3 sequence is CASSSVGGLETQYF. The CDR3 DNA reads TGTGCCAGCAGTTCCGTGGGAGGGTTGGAGACCCAGTACTTC.

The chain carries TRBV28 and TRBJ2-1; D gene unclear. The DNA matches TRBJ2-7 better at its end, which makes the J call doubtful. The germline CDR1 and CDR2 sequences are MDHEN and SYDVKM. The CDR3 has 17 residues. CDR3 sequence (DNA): TGTGCCAGCAGTTTATGGGAGATAACGAGCTCCTACAATGAGCAGTACTTC. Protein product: CASSLWEITSSYNEQYF.

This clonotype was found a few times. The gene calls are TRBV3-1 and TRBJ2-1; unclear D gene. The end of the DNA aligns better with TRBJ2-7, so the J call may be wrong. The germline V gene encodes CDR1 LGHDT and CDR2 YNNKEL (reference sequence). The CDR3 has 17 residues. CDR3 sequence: CASSQPVVPRIYNEQYF. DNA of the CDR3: TGTGCCAGCAGTCAACCAGTGGTACCACGGATCTACAATGAGCAGTACTTC.

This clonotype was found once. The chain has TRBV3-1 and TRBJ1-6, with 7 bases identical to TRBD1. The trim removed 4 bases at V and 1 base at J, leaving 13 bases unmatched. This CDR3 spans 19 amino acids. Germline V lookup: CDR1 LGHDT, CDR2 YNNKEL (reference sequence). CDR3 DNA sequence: TGTGCCAGCAGCCCTACTCCCCGGGACAGCTGGTCCTATAATTCACCCCTCCACTTT. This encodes CASSPTPRDSWSYNSPLHF.

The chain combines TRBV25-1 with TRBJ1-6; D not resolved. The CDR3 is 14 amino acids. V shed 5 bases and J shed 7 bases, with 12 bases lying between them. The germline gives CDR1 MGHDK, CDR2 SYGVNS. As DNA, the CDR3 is TGTGCCAGCAGTTCTCGGACGGGGAATTCACCCCTCCACTTT. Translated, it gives CASSSRTGNSPLHF. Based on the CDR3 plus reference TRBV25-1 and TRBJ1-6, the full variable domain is EADIYQTPRYLVIGTGKKITLECSQTMGHDKMYWYQQDPGMELHLIHYSYGVNSTEKGDLSSESTVSRIRTEHFPLTLESARPSHTSQYLCASSSRTGNSPLHFGNGTRLTVT.

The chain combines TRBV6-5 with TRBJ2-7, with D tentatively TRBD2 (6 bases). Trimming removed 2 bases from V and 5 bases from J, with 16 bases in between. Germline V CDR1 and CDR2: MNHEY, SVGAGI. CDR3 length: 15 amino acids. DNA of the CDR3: TGTGCCAGCAGTTACGCCGGGACTGCCACCCACGAGCAGTACTTC. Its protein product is CASSYAGTATHEQYF.

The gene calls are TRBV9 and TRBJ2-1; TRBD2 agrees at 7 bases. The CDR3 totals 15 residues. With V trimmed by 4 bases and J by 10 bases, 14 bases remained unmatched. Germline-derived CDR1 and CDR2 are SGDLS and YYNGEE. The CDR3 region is CASSPIHNLGGEQFF. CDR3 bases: TGTGCCAGCAGCCCTATCCACAACTTGGGGGGGGAGCAGTTCTTC.

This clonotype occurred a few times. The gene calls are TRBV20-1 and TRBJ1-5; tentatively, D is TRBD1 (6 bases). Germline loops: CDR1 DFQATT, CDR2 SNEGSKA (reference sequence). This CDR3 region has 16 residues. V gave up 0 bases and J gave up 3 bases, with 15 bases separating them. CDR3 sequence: CSARDHRVSLNQPQHF. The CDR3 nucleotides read TGCAGTGCTAGAGATCACAGGGTTAGCCTCAATCAGCCCCAGCATTTT.

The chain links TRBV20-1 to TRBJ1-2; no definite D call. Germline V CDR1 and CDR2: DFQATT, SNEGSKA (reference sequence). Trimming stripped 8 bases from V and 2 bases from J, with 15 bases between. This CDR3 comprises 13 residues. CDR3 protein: CSPKEGGNYGYTF. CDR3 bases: TGCAGTCCCAAGGAGGGAGGGAACTATGGCTACACCTTC.

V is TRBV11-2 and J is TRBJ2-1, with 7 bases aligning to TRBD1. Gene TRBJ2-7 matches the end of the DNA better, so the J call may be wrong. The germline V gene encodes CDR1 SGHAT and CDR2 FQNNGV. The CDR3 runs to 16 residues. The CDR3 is CASSLRGSFSYNEQYF. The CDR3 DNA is TGTGCCAGCAGCCTCAGGGGGAGTTTCTCCTACAATGAGCAGTACTTC.

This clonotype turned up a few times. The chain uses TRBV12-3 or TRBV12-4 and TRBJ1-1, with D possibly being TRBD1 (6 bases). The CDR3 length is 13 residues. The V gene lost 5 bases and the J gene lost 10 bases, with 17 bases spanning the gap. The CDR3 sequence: CASSVGGFGGAFF. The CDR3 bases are TGTGCCAGCAGTGTAGGGGGGTTTGGAGGAGCTTTCTTT.